These 18 T cell receptor beta chains were all obtained from the same sample, sequenced in a study of T cell responses to AZD1222 COVID-19 vaccine. The method was immunoSEQ multiplex PCR; TCRdb's version includes in-frame clones alone and lacks a portion of them. The repertoire holds 150,000 to 200,000 clones, with roughly nine tenths as singletons. Sequenced material: peripheral blood, taken 28 days after the second AZD1222 dose. The receptors come from an adult who received the AZD1222 COVID-19 vaccine.

The gene calls are TRBV7-9 and TRBJ1-2; possible D gene TRBD1, 5 bases. The CDR3 spans 13 residues. Trimming left V 0 bases short and J 5 bases short, with 7 bases between. Germline-derived CDR1 and CDR2 are SEHNR and FQNEAQ (reference sequence). CDR3 in amino acids: CASSLAGTYGYTF. As DNA, the CDR3 is TGTGCCAGCAGCTTAGCGGGGACTTATGGCTACACCTTC. Variable domain in full (rest from reference TRBV7-9 and TRBJ1-2): DTGVSQNPRHKITKRGQNVTFRCDPISEHNRLYWYRQTLGQGPEFLTYFQNEAQLEKSRLLSDRFSAERPKGSFSTLEIQRTEQGDSAMYLCASSLAGTYGYTFGSGTRLTVV.

The rearrangement links TRBV5-6 to TRBJ2-1; D is tentatively TRBD1 or TRBD2 (6 bases each). Germline V CDR1 and CDR2: SGHDT, YYEEEE. CDR3 size: 16 residues. Trimming removed 4 bases from V and 5 bases from J, with 19 bases in between. CDR3 coding DNA: TGTGCCAGCAGCCCCGTAGGGGGGTCTGGACACAATGAGCAGTTCTTC. This translates into CASSPVGGSGHNEQFF.

This rearrangement joins TRBV7-8 to TRBJ1-2; D possibly corresponds to TRBD1 (5 bases). This CDR3 is built from 15 residues. Trimming took off 4 bases at V and 3 bases at J, with 15 bases between the two ends. The V gene's germline CDR1 is SGHVS and CDR2 FQNEAQ. Written as DNA, the CDR3 is TGTGCCAGCAGCTCCATGGGGGTCGGGGACTATGGCTACACCTTC. Protein: CASSSMGVGDYGYTF.

The chain combines TRBV6-5 with TRBJ1-1; D uncertain. V was trimmed by 2 bases and J by 0 bases, leaving 10 bases between them. This CDR3 is 15 amino acids long. Germline V CDR1 and CDR2: MNHEY, SVGAGI. CDR3 nucleotides: TGTGCCAGCAGTTACATATCAGGAATGAACACTGAAGCTTTCTTT. This codes for CASSYISGMNTEAFF.

This rearrangement joins TRBV4-2 to TRBJ1-1; D is undetermined. Trimming pared 0 bases from V and 5 bases from J, leaving 7 bases between. The germline V gene encodes CDR1 LGHNA and CDR2 YNFKEQ. The CDR3 runs to 13 residues. As DNA, the CDR3 is TGTGCCAGCAGCCAAGACGGGCGAACTGAAGCTTTCTTT. Protein sequence: CASSQDGRTEAFF.

This chain links TRBV5-6 with TRBJ1-5, with D tentatively TRBD1 (6 bases). Germline V lookup: CDR1 SGHDT, CDR2 YYEEEE. V lost 4 bases, J lost 2 bases, and 13 bases lay in between. The CDR3 sequence is 15 residues long. CDR3 sequence (DNA): TGTGCCAGCAGCAAGGGGGGCCTGGGCAATCAGCCCCAGCATTTT. It specifies CASSKGGLGNQPQHF.

The chain couples TRBV5-1 to TRBJ1-1; 7 bases align to TRBD1. This CDR3 spans 14 amino acids. V was clipped by 3 bases and J by 3 bases; unmatched bases: 5. Germline assignment: CDR1 SGHRS and CDR2 YFSETQ. The CDR3 reads CASSSRTGYTEAFF. CDR3 coding DNA: TGCGCCAGCAGCTCCAGGACAGGCTACACTGAAGCTTTCTTT.

Remarks on this clone: Other DNA sequences within the sample encode an identical CDR3. The chain couples TRBV4-1 to TRBJ1-4; D is perhaps TRBD1 (5 bases). The CDR3 runs to 15 residues. Germline CDR1 MGHRA, CDR2 YSYEKL. The V and J ends lost 0 bases and 7 bases respectively, with 12 bases between them. The CDR3 coding sequence is TGCGCCAGCAGCCAAGAGGGCAGGGCGGGTGAAAAACTGTTTTTT. This encodes CASSQEGRAGEKLFF.

V and J are TRBV25-1 and TRBJ2-7; the match to TRBD2 covers 7 bases. V gave up 2 bases and J gave up 7 bases; unmatched junction bases: 11. The CDR3 is made up of 15 amino acids. Germline assignment: CDR1 MGHDK and CDR2 SYGVNS. CDR3 coding DNA: TGTGCCAGCAGTGAACGTACGGCGGGAGAAGGGGAGCAGTACTTC. Protein: CASSERTAGEGEQYF.

The chain has TRBV9 and TRBJ1-1; the D is unclear. Germline assignment: CDR1 SGDLS and CDR2 YYNGEE. The germline V and J ends were trimmed by 0 bases and 0 bases, with 9 bases remaining between them. The CDR3 extends over 15 amino acids. The CDR3 DNA reads TGTGCCAGCAGCGTAGGGGAAAGGGTGAACACTGAAGCTTTCTTT. It codes for CASSVGERVNTEAFF. Based on the CDR3 plus reference TRBV9 and TRBJ1-1, the full variable domain is DSGVTQTPKHLITATGQRVTLRCSPRSGDLSVYWYQQSLDQGLQFLIQYYNGEERAKGNILERFSAQQFPDLHSELNLSSLELGDSALYFCASSVGERVNTEAFFGQGTRLTVV.

This CDR3 reads CASSRGIGELFF. In DNA, the CDR3 is TGTGCCAGCAGCAGGGGTATCGGGGAGCTGTTTTTT. The chain links TRBV3-1 (or the pseudogene TRBV3-2) to TRBJ2-2, with D possibly matching TRBD1 (5 bases). The CDR3 is made up of 12 amino acids. Germline V gene lookup returns CDR1 LGHDT and CDR2 YNNKEL (reference sequence). V gave up 5 bases and J gave up 7 bases, with 8 bases separating them.

This clone appeared a single time. The CDR3 here is CASSPLDRGPGNTIYF. CDR3 in DNA: TGTGCCAGCTCACCCCTGGACAGGGGGCCTGGAAACACCATATATTTT. J is TRBJ1-3 and V is TRBV18, with 11 nucleotides matching TRBD1. There are 16 residues in the CDR3. Germline V lookup: CDR1 KGHSH, CDR2 LQKENI. Trimming cost V 3 bases and J 2 bases; bases outside gene matches: 3.

The rearrangement uses TRBV2 and TRBJ2-7, with 11 bases matching TRBD2. Germline loops: CDR1 SNHLY, CDR2 FYNNEI. J gave up 4 bases and V 5 bases, and 10 bases lay outside the gene matches. The CDR3 consists of 16 residues. This CDR3 is CASSPRGTSGTYEQYF. The CDR3 region has the DNA TGTGCCAGCAGTCCGCGGGGGACTAGCGGAACTTACGAGCAGTACTTC. Full variable domain (rest looked up from reference TRBV2 and TRBJ2-7): EPEVTQTPSHQVTQMGQEVILRCVPISNHLYFYWYRQILGQKVEFLVSFYNNEISEKSEIFDDQFSVERPDGSNFTLKIRSTKLEDSAMYFCASSPRGTSGTYEQYFGPGTRLTVT.

CDR3 nucleotides: TGCGCCAGCAGCCAAGAGGGGGGTGCAGGAAGAAATTCACCCCTCCACTTT. This sequence encodes CASSQEGGAGRNSPLHF. V usage is TRBV4-3 and J usage is TRBJ1-6; possibly TRBD1 for D (5 bases). Germline CDR1 LGHNA, CDR2 YSLEER. The CDR3 extends over 17 amino acids. Trimming took 0 bases from V and 7 from J, leaving 16 bases between them.

The chain combines TRBV12-3 or TRBV12-4 with TRBJ2-3; D perhaps matches TRBD2 (5 bases). The CDR3 sequence is 11 residues long. Between the trimmed V and J ends, which lost 6 bases and 9 bases, there was a span of 10 bases. CDR3 loop: CASRFSGTQYF. CDR3 sequence (DNA): TGTGCCAGCAGGTTCTCGGGGACGCAGTATTTT.

This rearrangement joins TRBV10-2 to TRBJ1-2; D is unclear. The CDR3 is 13 amino acids. From germline, CDR1 is WSHSY and CDR2 SAAADI. The ends were cut back, 4 bases at V and 3 bases at J, with 9 bases in the middle. CDR3 sequence reads: CASSGGVDYGYTF. The DNA for the CDR3 is TGCGCCAGCAGTGGTGGGGTAGACTATGGCTACACCTTC.

The gene calls are TRBV19 and TRBJ1-2, with a tentative D call TRBD1 (5 bases). V was cut by 2 bases and J by 4 bases, with 11 bases left in between. The CDR3 is 14 residues long. Germline assignment: CDR1 LNHDA and CDR2 SQIVND (reference sequence). CDR3 amino acids: CASSIYGGVYGYTF. The CDR3 DNA follows: TGTGCCAGTAGTATATACGGGGGAGTCTATGGCTACACCTTC.

The V and J genes are TRBV18 and TRBJ1-3; possibly TRBD1 for D (6 bases). Germline V gene sequence: CDR1 KGHSH, CDR2 LQKENI. V was pared by 0 bases and J by 0 bases, with 12 bases between. The CDR3 loop spans 17 amino acids. The CDR3 here is CASSPPQGRSSGNTIYF. For the CDR3, the DNA is TGTGCCAGCTCACCACCACAGGGCCGCAGCTCTGGAAACACCATATATTTT.